Listed below are T cell receptor beta chains from one sample, sequenced in a study of post-analysis software for immune sequencing data. TCRdb re-called the PCR reads through MiXCR, storing one row per CDR3 protein. The repertoire includes approximately 730,000 distinct CDR3 sequences, about 32% of them detected once, and about 0.5% sits in the top ten. Material: blood. The receptor source for this set is a girl aged 10-17 years with multiple sclerosis. Each CDR3 is given with its conserved first and last residue. A D gene is named only where the DNA matches it firmly. Rows may omit the clone size; those that give it use once, few, many or a size class.

cdr3_aa: CASSSDSLVYGYTF
cdr3_nt: TGTGCCAGCAGTTCGGACAGCCTTGTCTATGGCTACACCTTC
j_call: TRBJ1-2
v_call: TRBV6-5
d_call: -
clone_size: many

cdr3_aa: CASSKEGIEQYF
cdr3_nt: TGTGCCAGCAGCAAGGAAGGTATCGAGCAGTACTTC
j_call: TRBJ2-7
v_call: TRBV7-9
d_call: -
clone_size: -

cdr3_aa: CASSQGVLAGGQETQYF
cdr3_nt: TGTGCCAGCAGCCAGGGGGTGCTAGCGGGGGGACAAGAGACCCAGTACTTC
j_call: TRBJ2-5
v_call: TRBV4-2
d_call: TRBD2
clone_size: -

cdr3_aa: CASSESEPFGTDTQYF
cdr3_nt: TGCGCCAGCAGTGAGTCGGAACCTTTCGGCACAGATACGCAGTATTTT
j_call: TRBJ2-3
v_call: TRBV10-1
d_call: -
clone_size: few

cdr3_aa: CASSQEGLGGPMYEQFF
cdr3_nt: TGCGCCAGCAGCCAAGAGGGGTTGGGAGGGCCAATGTATGAGCAGTTCTTC
j_call: TRBJ2-1
v_call: TRBV4-3
d_call: TRBD2
clone_size: -

cdr3_aa: CGIGQGFGEQYF
cdr3_nt: TGTGGGATAGGACAGGGTTTCGGCGAGCAGTACTTC
j_call: TRBJ2-7
v_call: TRBV28
d_call: TRBD1
clone_size: -

cdr3_aa: CASSQDRGASGQKNIQYF
cdr3_nt: TGCGCCAGCAGCCAAGATAGGGGGGCTAGCGGGCAAAAAAACATTCAGTACTTC
j_call: TRBJ2-4
v_call: TRBV4-3
d_call: TRBD2
clone_size: few

cdr3_aa: CASRITGVGIQEQYF
cdr3_nt: TGTGCCAGCAGAATAACAGGGGTCGGGATCCAGGAGCAGTACTTC
j_call: TRBJ2-7
v_call: TRBV7-9
d_call: TRBD1
clone_size: -

cdr3_aa: CASSPHRSGNTIYF
cdr3_nt: TGTGCCAGCAGCCCTCATCGCTCTGGAAACACCATATATTTT
j_call: TRBJ1-3
v_call: TRBV7-9
d_call: -
clone_size: -

cdr3_aa: CSAPGGQGHEKLFF
cdr3_nt: TGCAGTGCCCCCGGGGGGCAGGGGCACGAAAAACTGTTTTTT
j_call: TRBJ1-4
v_call: TRBV20-1
d_call: -
clone_size: -

cdr3_aa: CASSPDRARDTQYF
cdr3_nt: TGTGCCAGCAGCCCGGACAGGGCCAGGGATACGCAGTATTTT
j_call: TRBJ2-3
v_call: TRBV12-3/TRBV12-4
d_call: TRBD1
clone_size: few

cdr3_aa: CASSALAGGFTDTQYF
cdr3_nt: TGCGCCAGCAGCGCACTAGCGGGAGGCTTCACAGATACGCAGTATTTT
j_call: TRBJ2-3
v_call: TRBV5-1
d_call: TRBD2
clone_size: -

cdr3_aa: CASSLAREVRMETLHF
cdr3_nt: TGTGCCAGCAGCTTAGCGCGAGAGGTCAGGATGGAGACCCTCCACTTT
j_call: TRBJ1-6
v_call: TRBV7-8
d_call: -
clone_size: -

cdr3_aa: CSAREGSGRVTGELFF
cdr3_nt: TGCAGTGCTAGAGAAGGTAGCGGGAGAGTCACCGGGGAGCTGTTTTTT
j_call: TRBJ2-2
v_call: TRBV20-1
d_call: TRBD2
clone_size: -

cdr3_aa: CSVVAGGANQPQHF
cdr3_nt: TGCAGCGTGGTCGCGGGCGGGGCCAATCAGCCCCAGCATTTT
j_call: TRBJ1-5
v_call: TRBV29-1
d_call: -
clone_size: few

cdr3_aa: CSAAGTPRGNTEAFF
cdr3_nt: TGCAGTGCCGCCGGGACACCCAGAGGGAACACTGAAGCTTTCTTT
j_call: TRBJ1-1
v_call: TRBV20-1
d_call: -
clone_size: -

cdr3_aa: CAGKMTGFNYGYTF
cdr3_nt: TGTGCCGGCAAAATGACAGGGTTTAACTATGGCTACACCTTC
j_call: TRBJ1-2
v_call: TRBV27
d_call: TRBD1
clone_size: -

cdr3_aa: CASSQATVDTQYF
cdr3_nt: TGTGCCAGCAGCCAAGCGACGGTGGATACGCAGTATTTT
j_call: TRBJ2-3
v_call: TRBV3-1
d_call: -
clone_size: few

cdr3_aa: CASSIKPGGVALGYTF
cdr3_nt: TGTGCCAGCAGCATAAAACCGGGAGGGGTGGCCCTTGGCTACACCTTC
j_call: TRBJ1-2
v_call: TRBV7-2
d_call: -
clone_size: -

cdr3_aa: CASSYDNLQTQYF
cdr3_nt: TGCGCCAGCAGTTACGACAACCTCCAGACCCAGTACTTC
j_call: TRBJ2-5
v_call: TRBV5-1
d_call: -
clone_size: -

cdr3_aa: CSVDSVWLGGRGNEQFF
cdr3_nt: TGCAGCGTTGATTCGGTCTGGCTTGGCGGGAGGGGGAATGAGCAGTTCTTC
j_call: TRBJ2-1
v_call: TRBV29-1
d_call: TRBD2
clone_size: few

cdr3_aa: CATSRDRWTMNTGELFF
cdr3_nt: TGTGCCACCAGCAGAGATAGGTGGACGATGAACACCGGGGAGCTGTTTTTT
j_call: TRBJ2-2
v_call: TRBV15
d_call: -
clone_size: -

cdr3_aa: CASSRNSYEQYF
cdr3_nt: TGTGCCAGCAGCCGTAACAGTTACGAGCAGTACTTC
j_call: TRBJ2-7
v_call: TRBV28
d_call: -
clone_size: many

cdr3_aa: CSVGLTGEQYF
cdr3_nt: TGCAGCGTTGGTCTGACGGGAGAGCAGTACTTC
j_call: TRBJ2-7
v_call: TRBV29-1
d_call: -
clone_size: many